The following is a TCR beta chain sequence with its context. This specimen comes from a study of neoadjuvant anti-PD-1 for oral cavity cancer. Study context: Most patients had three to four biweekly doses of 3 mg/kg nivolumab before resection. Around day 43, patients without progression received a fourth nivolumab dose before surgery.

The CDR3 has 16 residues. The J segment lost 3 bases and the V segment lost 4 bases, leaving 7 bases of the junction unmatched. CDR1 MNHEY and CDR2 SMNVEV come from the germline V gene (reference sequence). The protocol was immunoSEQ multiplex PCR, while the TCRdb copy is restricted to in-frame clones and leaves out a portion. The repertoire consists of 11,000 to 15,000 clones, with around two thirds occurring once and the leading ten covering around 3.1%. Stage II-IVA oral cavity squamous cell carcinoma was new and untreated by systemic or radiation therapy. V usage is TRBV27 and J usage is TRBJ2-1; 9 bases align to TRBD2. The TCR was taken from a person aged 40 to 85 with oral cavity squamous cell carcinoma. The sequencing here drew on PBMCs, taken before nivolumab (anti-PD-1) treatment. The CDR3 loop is CASSSLSGRSYNEQFF. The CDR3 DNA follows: TGTGCCAGCAGTTCCCTTAGCGGGAGAAGCTACAATGAGCAGTTCTTC.